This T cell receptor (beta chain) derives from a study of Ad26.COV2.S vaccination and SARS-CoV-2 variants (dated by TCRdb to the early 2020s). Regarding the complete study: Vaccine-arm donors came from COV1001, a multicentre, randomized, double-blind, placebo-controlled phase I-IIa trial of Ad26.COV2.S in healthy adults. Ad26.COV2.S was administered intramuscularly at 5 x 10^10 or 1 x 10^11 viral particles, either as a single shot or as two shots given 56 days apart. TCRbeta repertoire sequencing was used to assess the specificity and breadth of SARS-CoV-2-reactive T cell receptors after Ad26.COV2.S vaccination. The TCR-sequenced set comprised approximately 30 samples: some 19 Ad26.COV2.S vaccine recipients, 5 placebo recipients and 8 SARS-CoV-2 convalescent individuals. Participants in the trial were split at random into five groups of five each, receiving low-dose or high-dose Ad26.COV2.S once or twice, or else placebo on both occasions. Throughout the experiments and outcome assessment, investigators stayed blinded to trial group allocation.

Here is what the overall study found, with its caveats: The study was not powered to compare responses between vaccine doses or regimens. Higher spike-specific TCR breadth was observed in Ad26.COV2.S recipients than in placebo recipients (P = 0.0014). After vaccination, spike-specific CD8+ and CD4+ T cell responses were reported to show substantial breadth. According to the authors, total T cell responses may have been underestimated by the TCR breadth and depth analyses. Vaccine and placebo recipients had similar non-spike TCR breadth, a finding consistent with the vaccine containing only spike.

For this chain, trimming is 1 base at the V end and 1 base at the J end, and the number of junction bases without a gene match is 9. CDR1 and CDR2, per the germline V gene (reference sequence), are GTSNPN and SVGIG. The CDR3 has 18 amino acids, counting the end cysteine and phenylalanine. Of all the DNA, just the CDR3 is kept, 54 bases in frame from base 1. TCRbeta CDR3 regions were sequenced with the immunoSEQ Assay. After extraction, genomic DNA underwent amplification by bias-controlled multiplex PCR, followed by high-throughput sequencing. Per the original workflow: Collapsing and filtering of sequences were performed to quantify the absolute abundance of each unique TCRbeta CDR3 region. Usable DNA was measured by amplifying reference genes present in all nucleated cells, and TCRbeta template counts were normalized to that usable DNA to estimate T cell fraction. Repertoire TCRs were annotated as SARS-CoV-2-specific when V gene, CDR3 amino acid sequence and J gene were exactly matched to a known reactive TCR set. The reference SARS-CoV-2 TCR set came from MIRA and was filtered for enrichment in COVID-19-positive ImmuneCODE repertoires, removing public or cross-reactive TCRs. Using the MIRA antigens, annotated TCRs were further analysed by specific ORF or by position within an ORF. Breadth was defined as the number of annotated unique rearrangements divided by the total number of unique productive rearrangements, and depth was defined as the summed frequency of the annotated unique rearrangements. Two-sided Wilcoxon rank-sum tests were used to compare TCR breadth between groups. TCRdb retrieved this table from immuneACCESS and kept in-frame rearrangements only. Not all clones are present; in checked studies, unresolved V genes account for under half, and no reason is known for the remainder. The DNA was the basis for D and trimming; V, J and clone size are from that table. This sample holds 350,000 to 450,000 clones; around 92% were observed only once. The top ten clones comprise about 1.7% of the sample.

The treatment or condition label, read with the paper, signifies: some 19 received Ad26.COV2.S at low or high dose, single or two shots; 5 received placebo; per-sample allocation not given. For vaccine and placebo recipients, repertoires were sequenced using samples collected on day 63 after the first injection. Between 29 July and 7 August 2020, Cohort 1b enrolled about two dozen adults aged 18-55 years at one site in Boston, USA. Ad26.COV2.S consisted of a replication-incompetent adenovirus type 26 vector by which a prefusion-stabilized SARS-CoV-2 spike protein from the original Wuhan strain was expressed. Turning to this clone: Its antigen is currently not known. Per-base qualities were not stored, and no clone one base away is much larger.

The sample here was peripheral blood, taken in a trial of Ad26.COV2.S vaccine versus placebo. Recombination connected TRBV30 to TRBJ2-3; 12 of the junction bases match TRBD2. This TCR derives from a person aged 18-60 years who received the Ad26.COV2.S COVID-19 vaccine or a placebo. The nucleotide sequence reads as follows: TGTGCCTGGAGTGCCCTAGCGGGGGGGCCGGAACGCACAGATACGCAGTATTTT. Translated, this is CAWSALAGGPERTDTQYF.